A selection of T cell receptor beta chains follows, all from one sample in a study of blood T cell repertoires in COVID-19. The data were produced by immunoSEQ multiplex PCR, yet TCRdb's version contains in-frame clones alone and is incomplete. The data contain around 200,000 clones, approximately 78% of them seen just once; the ten biggest clones take up roughly a tenth. Sample: peripheral blood. These receptors originate from an elderly woman with acute or convalescent COVID-19. Each CDR3 is given with its conserved first and last residue. D genes are given only for firm matches. Size values are once, few and many counts, or a class for expanded clones, and some rows have none.

-	-	TRBJ2-2	TRBV2	TGTGCCAGCAGTGCTAGCGCGAACACCGGGGAGCTGTTTTTT	CASSASANTGELFF
-	-	TRBJ1-1	TRBV5-1	TGCGCCAGCAGCTTGGCCGCAGGAAACACTGAAGCTTTCTTT	CASSLAAGNTEAFF
-	-	TRBJ1-1	TRBV27	TGTGCCAGCAGTTTGTTCCCCTCGACAGGGAACACTGAAGCTTTCTTT	CASSLFPSTGNTEAFF
-	-	TRBJ1-1	TRBV28	TGTGCCAGCAGTCCCCCCGGAGGTCCTGAAGCTTTCTTT	CASSPPGGPEAFF
-	-	TRBJ2-5	TRBV18	TGTGCCAGCTCAGGTGCCGGGTTGAGACCAGAGACCCAGTACTTC	CASSGAGLRPETQYF
TRBD1	-	TRBJ1-6	TRBV7-9	TGTGCCAGCAACATGGACAGGCTTGATAATTCACCCCTCCACTTT	CASNMDRLDNSPLHF
-	-	TRBJ2-1	TRBV3-1/TRBV3-2	TGTGCCAGCAGCCAAGACGCCCGGAGCTCCTACAATGAGCAGTTCTTC	CASSQDARSSYNEQFF
-	few	TRBJ1-1	TRBV2	TGTGCCAGCCTTTATGTCACTGAAGCTTTCTTT	CASLYVTEAFF
TRBD2	few	TRBJ2-7	TRBV6-1	TGTGCCAGCAGTCAACGGCGGGAGCAATACGAGCAGTACTTC	CASSQRREQYEQYF
-	-	TRBJ1-1	TRBV29-1	TGCAGCGTGTTGACGGGAGCAAACACTGAAGCTTTCTTT	CSVLTGANTEAFF
TRBD2	few	TRBJ2-5	TRBV3-1/TRBV3-2	TGTGCCAGCAGCCAAGGGACTAGCGGGGGCCCGGGGGAGACCCAGTACTTC	CASSQGTSGGPGETQYF
TRBD2	-	TRBJ2-7	TRBV10-3	TGTGCCATCAGTGAGATGTCTAGCGGGACGGACGAGCAGTACTTC	CAISEMSSGTDEQYF
-	-	TRBJ2-1	TRBV7-8	TGTGCCAGCAGCTTGGGGGGGCTCGATGAGCAGTTCTTC	CASSLGGLDEQFF
-	-	TRBJ2-7	TRBV7-2	TGTGCCAGCAGCTTAGCTAGTCTAGCGAGGGACGAGCAGTACTTC	CASSLASLARDEQYF
-	-	TRBJ2-2	TRBV3-1/TRBV3-2	TGTGCCAGCAGCTTCCCTTTTCGGGATACCGGGGAGCTGTTTTTT	CASSFPFRDTGELFF
-	-	TRBJ2-1	TRBV5-6	TGTGCCAGCAGCCCCGCGTCGTCCTACAATGAGCAGTTCTTC	CASSPASSYNEQFF
-	-	TRBJ1-3	TRBV4-2	TGTGCCAGCAGCCAAGGGAGCGACTCTGGAAACACCATATATTTT	CASSQGSDSGNTIYF
-	-	TRBJ2-7	TRBV27	TGTGCCAGCAGTTTACACCAGTCATACGAGCAGTACTTC	CASSLHQSYEQYF
TRBD2	-	TRBJ2-1	TRBV5-1	TGCGCCAGCAGCTTGGCCCCGCGGGAGGCCTCCAATGAGCAGTTCTTC	CASSLAPREASNEQFF
TRBD2	-	TRBJ2-3	TRBV6-2/TRBV6-3	TGTGCCAGCAGTTTGGAATTAGCGGGAGGGCCCTCGAGGTCAGATACGCAGTATTTT	CASSLELAGGPSRSDTQYF
TRBD2	-	TRBJ2-1	TRBV5-1	TGCGCCAGCAGCTTGGGACTAGCGGGAGGAAAGAACAATGAGCAGTTCTTC	CASSLGLAGGKNNEQFF
TRBD1	-	TRBJ2-2	TRBV9	TGTGCCAGCGCCGAAGAGGGGGCGAAAGGGGAGCTGTTTTTT	CASAEEGAKGELFF
TRBD2	once	TRBJ2-7	TRBV6-2/TRBV6-3	TGTGCCAGCAGTTCTCCCGGGGGGGGGCTATACGAGCAGTACTTC	CASSSPGGGLYEQYF
-	-	TRBJ1-2	TRBV30	TGTGCCTGGAGTGTATATAACGGGGGGGACTATGGCTACACCTTC	CAWSVYNGGDYGYTF
-	-	TRBJ2-7	TRBV10-3	TGTGCCATCAGTGAGTCGATGAGGAGCGGCTCTGGGATCGGGCAGTACTTC	CAISESMRSGSGIGQYF
TRBD1	-	TRBJ1-1	TRBV10-2	TGCGCCAGCAGTGAGGCCCAGGGGGCTGAAGCTTTCTTT	CASSEAQGAEAFF
TRBD1	-	TRBJ1-2	TRBV20-1	TGCAGTGCAGGACAGGGTCCCGGCTACACCTTC	CSAGQGPGYTF
TRBD2	once	TRBJ2-7	TRBV7-2	TGTGCCAGCAGCTTACGGCCGGGTGGGGGGGCCTACGAGCAGTACTTC	CASSLRPGGGAYEQYF
TRBD2	-	TRBJ2-1	TRBV27	TGTGCCAGCAGCCTCCTTTTTGTTAGCGGGACGGGGAATGAGCAGTTCTTC	CASSLLFVSGTGNEQFF
TRBD1	-	TRBJ2-6	TRBV5-5	TGTGCCAGCACGATACAGGGGGCAAGCTCTGGGGCCAACGTCCTGACTTTC	CASTIQGASSGANVLTF
TRBD1	-	TRBJ1-6	TRBV3-1/TRBV3-2	TGTGCCAGCAGCCAAGGTGTGGACAGGGGGAATTCACCCCTCCACTTT	CASSQGVDRGNSPLHF
-	-	TRBJ2-5	TRBV7-2	TGTGCCAGCAGTTTCGGCGGGGCCCAAGAGACCCAGTACTTC	CASSFGGAQETQYF
-	-	TRBJ2-2	TRBV11-2	TGTGCCAGCAGCCCCCAACCTCCTGGAGGCACCGGGGAGCTGTTTTTT	CASSPQPPGGTGELFF
-	-	TRBJ1-4	TRBV18	TGTGCCAGCTCACCAATTAAGACAGGTGGTGAAAAACTGTTTTTT	CASSPIKTGGEKLFF
-	-	TRBJ2-5	TRBV12-5	TGTGCTAGTGGTCTCCGTCGAAGGCCGAGGAGCGAGACCCAGTACTTC	CASGLRRRPRSETQYF
-	-	TRBJ1-5	TRBV6-6	TGTGCCAGCAGTTACCCCGAGCGAAATCAGCCCCAGCATTTT	CASSYPERNQPQHF
-	-	TRBJ2-3	TRBV7-9	TGTGCCAACGAAACGGCGGAGGGAACAGATACGCAGTATTTT	CANETAEGTDTQYF
-	-	TRBJ2-3	TRBV7-3	TGTGCCAGCAGCTTAATCGGGGAGGATACGCAGTATTTT	CASSLIGEDTQYF
-	-	TRBJ1-4	TRBV7-9	TGTGCCAGCAGCTCCAGTAGCCGCACTAATGAAAAACTGTTTTTT	CASSSSSRTNEKLFF
-	-	TRBJ1-2	TRBV3-1/TRBV3-2	TGTGCCAGCAGCCAAGATCCGGTTAACTATGGCTACACCTTC	CASSQDPVNYGYTF
TRBD1	-	TRBJ1-1	TRBV19	TGTGCCAGTAGTGGGACAGGATCACCCGAGGGGACTGAAGCTTTCTTT	CASSGTGSPEGTEAFF